This T cell receptor beta chain emerged from a study of blood T cell repertoires in COVID-19. Source study methods: Amplification of reference gene primers provided the estimated nucleated cell counts. The repertoire was sequenced with immunoSEQ multiplex PCR; TCRdb's copy has only in-frame clones and lacks some. V and J calls and clone size are copied from that table; D and trimming were computed from the DNA. In the table there are about 97,000 clones, around 87% of which are singletons. J gave up 3 bases and V 7 bases, and 9 bases lay outside the gene matches. CDR1 is SNHLY and CDR2 is FYNNEI in the germline V gene. The CDR3 extends over 15 amino acids. The table lists this clone with a few counts.

The clonotype originates from a human donor in a cohort sampled during active COVID-19. The sample was peripheral blood. The chain employs TRBV2 and TRBJ2-7; 10 nucleotides align to TRBD1. DNA of the CDR3: TGTGCCAGCAATCCCGTCGGGACAGGGGTCTACGAGCAGTACTTC. Its translation: CASNPVGTGVYEQYF.